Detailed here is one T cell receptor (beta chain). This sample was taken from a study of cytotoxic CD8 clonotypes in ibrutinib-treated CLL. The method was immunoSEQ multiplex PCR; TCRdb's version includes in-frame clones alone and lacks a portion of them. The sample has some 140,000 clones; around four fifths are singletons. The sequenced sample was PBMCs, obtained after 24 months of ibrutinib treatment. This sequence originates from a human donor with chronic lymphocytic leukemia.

DNA of the CDR3: TGCGCCAGCAGCGCCCTGAGGCGGGGGGGCCTGGATGAGCAGTTCTTC. It is translated as CASSALRRGGLDEQFF. V gene TRBV5-1 combines with J gene TRBJ2-1; 9 nucleotides align to TRBD2. CDR1 and CDR2 (germline): SGHRS, YFSETQ. This CDR3 is built from 16 residues. V was clipped by 4 bases and J by 8 bases; unmatched bases: 13.